Below, 28 T cell receptor beta chains from the same sample are listed, as sequenced in a study of T cells in Graves' hyperthyroidism and ophthalmopathy. RNA transcripts were the template for amplifying TCR beta CDR3 regions. Researchers ran a first-round RT-PCR on the TCR CDR3 using the HTBI primer set. TCRdb used MiXCR to reprocess the multiplex PCR reads, holding one entry per CDR3 protein. The table lists 300,000 to 500,000 distinct CDR3 sequences, more than 13% of them singletons. The sample consisted of blood. Receptor source: a middle-aged man with Graves' ophthalmopathy.

In this sample, this clonotype turned up many times. In DNA, the CDR3 is TGTGCCTGGAGTGTAGTCGGGACAGGCTTCTCCTACGAGCAGTACTTC. Its protein is CAWSVVGTGFSYEQYF. The J gene is TRBJ2-7, the V gene TRBV30; 8 nucleotides agree with TRBD1. Trimming took 0 bases from V and 0 from J; bases not matched to a gene: 7. The CDR3 has 16 amino acids. From germline, CDR1 is GTSNPN and CDR2 SVGIG (reference sequence).

This clonotype showed up many times. This chain uses TRBV6-2 or TRBV6-3 with TRBJ1-5; a possible D gene is TRBD1 (5 bases). Trimming pared 5 bases from V and 5 bases from J, leaving 10 bases between. Germline V gives CDR1 MNHEY, CDR2 SVGEGT. The CDR3 runs to 13 residues. CDR3 region: CASSEVGHQPQHF. In DNA, the CDR3 is TGTGCCAGCAGTGAGGTGGGACATCAGCCCCAGCATTTT.

The rearrangement joins TRBV20-1 to TRBJ2-5, with 11 bases matching TRBD2. Germline CDR1 is DFQATT and CDR2 is SNEGSKA (reference sequence). This CDR3 contains 15 residues. The V segment lost 4 bases and the J segment 4 bases; nucleotides outside the gene matches: 8. The CDR3, as DNA: TGCAGTGCTATTTCTAGCGGGAGGTGGGGAGAGACCCAGTACTTC. This sequence encodes CSAISSGRWGETQYF.

At least ten counts were recorded for this clonotype. V gene TRBV28 combines with J gene TRBJ2-7; D possibly matches TRBD1 or TRBD2 (5 bases each). V lost 5 bases to trimming and J lost 4 bases, with 15 bases between them. The CDR3 is 14 residues long. CDR1 is MDHEN and CDR2 is SYDVKM in the germline V gene. CDR3 sequence: CASSPTGRTYEQYF. For the CDR3, the DNA is TGTGCCAGCAGTCCGACGGGACGGACTTACGAGCAGTACTTC.

The J gene is TRBJ2-1, the V gene TRBV10-3; D might be TRBD2 (6 bases). This CDR3 region has 14 residues. Per the germline V gene, CDR1 is ENHRY and CDR2 is SYGVKD. V was clipped by 3 bases and J by 2 bases, with 8 bases between them. The CDR3 nucleotides are TGTGCCATCAGTGACGGGGGACCCTACAATGAGCAGTTCTTC. Residues: CAISDGGPYNEQFF.

This clonotype was found a few times. This chain joins TRBV6-1 and TRBJ2-3; 8 bases agree with TRBD1. This CDR3 has 14 amino acids. V shed 6 bases and J 6 bases; nucleotides not matched to a gene: 8. Germline CDR1 MNHNS, CDR2 SASEGT. This CDR3 reads CASRAQGAWDTQYF. In DNA form, the CDR3 reads TGTGCCAGCAGGGCGCAGGGGGCTTGGGATACGCAGTATTTT.

V usage is TRBV5-1 and J usage is TRBJ2-5; possibly TRBD1 for D (5 bases). Germline CDR1 and CDR2: SGHRS and YFSETQ. V was pared by 1 base and J by 3 bases, with 7 bases between. CDR3 length: 13 residues. The CDR3, as DNA: TGCGCCAGCAGCTTGACGACAGAAGAGACCCAGTACTTC. This gives the protein CASSLTTEETQYF.

This clonotype was seen only a few times. The chain carries TRBV7-9 and TRBJ2-3, with D unclear. This CDR3 has 13 residues. Germline CDR1 reads SEHNR; CDR2 reads FQNEAQ (reference sequence). V lost 2 bases and J lost 3, with 6 bases in between. The CDR3 coding sequence is TGTGCCAGCAGCTTACCCCTTACAGATACGCAGTATTTT. It is translated as CASSLPLTDTQYF.

This clonotype was seen ten or more times. The V and J genes are TRBV2 and TRBJ2-1; D is possibly TRBD2 (5 bases). CDR1 is SNHLY and CDR2 is FYNNEI in the germline V gene. The CDR3 spans 13 residues. V lost 6 bases and J lost 4, with 10 bases in between. CDR3 amino acids: CASRVTSYNEQFF. CDR3 nucleotide sequence: TGTGCCAGCAGGGTTACTAGTTACAATGAGCAGTTCTTC.

The J gene is TRBJ1-5, the V gene TRBV19; maybe TRBD1 (5 bases). V was pared by 3 bases and J by 6 bases, with 15 bases between. In germline, CDR1 is LNHDA, CDR2 SQIVND (reference sequence). The CDR3 sequence is 15 residues long. This CDR3 reads CASSMGGGDGQPQHF. CDR3 nucleotides: TGTGCCAGTAGTATGGGGGGAGGTGATGGTCAGCCCCAGCATTTT.

This clonotype was recorded at least ten times. This chain joins TRBV2 and TRBJ2-5, with D hard to call. This CDR3 has 14 residues. The germline gives CDR1 SNHLY, CDR2 FYNNEI. V was clipped by 8 bases and J by 5 bases, with 18 bases between them. The CDR3 coding sequence is TGTGCCAGCTCCCCGGACGTGGGCCGGGAGACCCAGTACTTC. Translated: CASSPDVGRETQYF.

This clonotype has at least ten counts. The chain links TRBV11-3 to TRBJ1-1; D might be TRBD1 (6 bases). This CDR3 comprises 14 residues. Germline-derived CDR1 and CDR2 are SGHNT and YENEEA. V shed 5 bases and J shed 7 bases, with 17 bases lying between them. CDR3 loop: CASSRKQGSFEAFF. DNA of the CDR3: TGTGCCAGCAGCCGAAAACAGGGTTCCTTTGAAGCTTTCTTT.

The CDR3 loop reads CASSSMGQGSSYEQYF. The CDR3 DNA is TGCGCCAGCAGCTCCATGGGACAGGGGAGCTCCTACGAGCAGTACTTC. This rearrangement joins TRBV5-1 to TRBJ2-7, with 10 bases identical to TRBD1. CDR3 length: 16 amino acids. V trimming: 3 bases; J trimming: 0 bases; junction bases outside the gene matches: 6. Germline V gives CDR1 SGHRS, CDR2 YFSETQ.

This clonotype was counted at least ten times. The chain has TRBV3-1 and TRBJ2-1, with D unresolved. The CDR3 consists of 12 residues. Germline V gene sequence: CDR1 LGHDT, CDR2 YNNKEL (reference sequence). Trimming removed 1 base from V and 7 bases from J, with 5 bases in between. CDR3 DNA: TGTGCCAGCAGCCAAGCCGAGAATGAGCAGTTCTTC. It is translated as CASSQAENEQFF.

Ten or more counts support this clonotype. The J gene is TRBJ2-7, the V gene TRBV28; D gene ambiguous. The CDR3 extends over 12 amino acids. Germline values: CDR1 MDHEN, CDR2 SYDVKM. Trimming left V 6 bases short and J 3 bases short, with 9 bases between. The chain's CDR3 is CASRGLVYEQYF. CDR3 nucleotide sequence: TGTGCCAGCAGGGGGTTGGTCTACGAGCAGTACTTC.

This clonotype has a count of ten or more. The chain recombines TRBV11-2 with TRBJ2-7; 10 nucleotides align to TRBD2. This CDR3 region has 14 residues. CDR1 and CDR2 (germline): SGHAT, FQNNGV. Losses at the gene ends were 5 bases for V and 4 bases for J; bases not matched to a gene: 5. CDR3 loop: CASSTSSGRYEQYF. For the CDR3, the DNA is TGTGCCAGCAGCACTTCTAGCGGGAGATACGAGCAGTACTTC.

This clonotype was seen at least ten times. The V gene is TRBV6-1, the J gene TRBJ2-7; perhaps TRBD2 as D (5 bases). CDR3 length equals 14 residues. Between the trimmed V and J ends, which lost 7 bases and 0 bases, there was a span of 13 bases. Per germline, CDR1 MNHNS and CDR2 SASEGT. CDR3 coding DNA: TGTGCCAGCACCAGGACGGGAAGCTCCTACGAGCAGTACTTC. Its translation is CASTRTGSSYEQYF.

The chain recombines TRBV5-1 with TRBJ2-7; D is unclear. The CDR3 sequence is 16 residues long. Per the germline V gene, CDR1 is SGHRS and CDR2 is YFSETQ. Trimming took 4 bases from V and 0 from J, leaving 17 bases between them. CDR3 sequence (DNA): TGCGCCAGCAGCCTTGGTTGGGGTTTAAGCTCCTACGAGCAGTACTTC. Translated, it gives CASSLGWGLSSYEQYF.

This clonotype was seen repeatedly, ten times or more. CDR3 DNA: TGTGCCAGCAGCTTTCGGGCACGGCTGAACACTGAAGCTTTCTTT. Its protein product is CASSFRARLNTEAFF. The chain combines TRBV11-2 with TRBJ1-1; D gene uncertain. Germline V CDR1 and CDR2: SGHAT, FQNNGV. CDR3 length equals 15 residues. Trimming took 3 bases from V and 0 from J, leaving 11 bases between them. Looking up the rest from reference TRBV11-2 and TRBJ1-1 gives the full variable domain: EAGVAQSPRYKIIEKRQSVAFWCNPISGHATLYWYQQILGQGPKLLIQFQNNGVVDDSQLPKDRFSAERLKGVDSTLKIQPAKLEDSAVYLCASSFRARLNTEAFFGQGTRLTVV.

Ten or more counts support this clonotype. The chain uses TRBV19 and TRBJ1-1; perhaps TRBD1 as D (5 bases). Germline lookup yields CDR1 LNHDA and CDR2 SQIVND (reference sequence). V lost 6 bases and J 1 base, leaving 18 bases between the germline ends. The CDR3 runs 16 residues. The CDR3 protein is CASRKGLSIKNTEAFF. As DNA, the CDR3 is TGTGCCAGTAGAAAGGGACTGTCGATTAAGAACACTGAAGCTTTCTTT.

In this sample, this clonotype turned up many times. The chain joins TRBV29-1 to TRBJ1-1; D is perhaps TRBD1 (6 bases). Germline CDR1 reads SQVTM; CDR2 reads ANQGSEA. The ends were cut back, 7 bases at V and 1 base at J, with 16 bases in the middle. There are 14 residues in the CDR3. The CDR3, as DNA: TGCAGCGGAGAACAGGGTCGGGGGAACACTGAAGCTTTCTTT. This codes for CSGEQGRGNTEAFF.

A few counts support this clonotype. The chain couples TRBV28 to TRBJ1-1; D is ambiguous. V shed 2 bases and J shed 11 bases, with 6 bases lying between them. Germline CDR1 reads MDHEN; CDR2 reads SYDVKM. This CDR3 is 10 amino acids long. CDR3 protein: CASSLDRAFF. The CDR3 DNA reads TGTGCCAGCAGTTTAGACCGGGCTTTCTTT.

The chain combines TRBV6-5 with TRBJ2-1, with D tentatively TRBD1 or TRBD2 (5 bases each). Trimming removed 0 bases from V and 0 bases from J, with 9 bases in between. This CDR3 spans 16 amino acids. Germline CDR1 and CDR2: MNHEY and SVGAGI. The CDR3: CASSYSRDRSYNEQFF. CDR3 DNA sequence: TGTGCCAGCAGTTACTCGAGGGACCGCTCCTACAATGAGCAGTTCTTC.

This clonotype turned up a few times. The gene calls are TRBV29-1 and TRBJ2-2; 9 nucleotides agree with TRBD1. V trimming: 3 bases; J trimming: 7 bases; junction bases outside the gene matches: 3. Germline V CDR1 and CDR2: SQVTM, ANQGSEA. The CDR3 has 13 residues. The CDR3 is CSVEGQGGGELFF. Here the CDR3 DNA reads TGCAGCGTTGAGGGACAGGGAGGCGGGGAGCTGTTTTTT.

In its sample, this clonotype was seen many times. V gene TRBV20-1 combines with J gene TRBJ2-1, with 13 bases matching TRBD2. This CDR3 region has 20 residues. V trimming: 1 base; J trimming: 5 bases; junction bases outside the gene matches: 17. From germline, CDR1 is DFQATT and CDR2 SNEGSKA (reference sequence). The CDR3 bases are TGCAGTGCTAGAGCTACCCGCGGACTAGCGGGAGTCCTCCGGAACAATGAGCAGTTCTTC. Its protein product is CSARATRGLAGVLRNNEQFF.

This clonotype occurred many times. The V and J genes are TRBV5-1 and TRBJ2-1; D unresolved. Trimming cost V 5 bases and J 1 base, with 13 bases left between them. Germline assignment: CDR1 SGHRS and CDR2 YFSETQ. The CDR3 covers 15 residues. Written as DNA, the CDR3 is TGCGCCAGCAGGCCGACTTCCGTTTCCTACAATGAGCAGTTCTTC. As protein: CASRPTSVSYNEQFF.

This clonotype has a count of ten or more. CDR3 sequence reads: CASSLVRAGGTQYF. The CDR3 region has the DNA TGTGCCAGCAGCTTAGTGCGAGCGGGAGGCACGCAGTATTTT. This chain joins TRBV11-2 and TRBJ2-3; 9 bases are shared with TRBD2. The ends lost 1 base at V and 9 bases at J; junction bases unmatched: 5. This CDR3 contains 14 residues. Per germline, CDR1 SGHAT and CDR2 FQNNGV.

The rearrangement uses TRBV6-2 or TRBV6-3 and TRBJ2-3, with D possibly being TRBD1 (6 bases). Germline V gives CDR1 MNHEY, CDR2 SVGEGT. V was trimmed by 0 bases and J by 2 bases, leaving 9 bases between them. CDR3 length: 15 amino acids. DNA for the CDR3: TGTGCCAGCAGTTACTCCACAGGGAACACAGATACGCAGTATTTT. Translating gives CASSYSTGNTDTQYF.